This TCR beta chain was identified in a study of early T cells in non-severe SARS-CoV-2 infection. TCRdb reprocessed the 5' RACE reads via MiXCR and lists one record per CDR3 protein. In the table there are tens of thousands of distinct CDR3 sequences, around 7% of which are singletons. Germline V gene sequence: CDR1 SQVTM, CDR2 ANQGSEA. The CDR3 consists of 12 residues. Deletions cut 7 bases from V and 4 bases from J, with 13 bases between. This clonotype was counted many times. The chain couples TRBV29-1 to TRBJ2-5, with D perhaps matching TRBD1 or TRBD2 (6 bases each). Specimen: whole blood. The origin of this receptor is an adult who was a healthcare worker with PCR-confirmed SARS-CoV-2 infection or an uninfected control (not recorded which). This CDR3 reads CSGAGHGETQYF. In nucleotides, the CDR3 is TGCAGCGGGGCGGGACATGGAGAGACCCAGTACTTC.